The subject of this entry is one T cell receptor (beta chain). Its specificity is not known. The junction does not match germline at one end; this may be a read error. The source of the sample is a study of blood T cells in healthy people across ages. The study's findings and limits: It was not possible, with unsorted PBMCs, to conclusively compare naive and antigen-experienced cells.

The germline V gene encodes CDR1 DFQATT and CDR2 SNEGSKA (reference sequence). The CDR3 loop spans 16 amino acids. For the second PCR, which ran for roughly 6 to 11 cycles, a sample-barcoded 5' primer and a J-beta primer mix were used. MiXCR, applied by TCRdb to the 5' RACE reads, yields one record per CDR3 protein. Of about 720,000 distinct CDR3 sequences listed, about a fifth are singletons. Specimen: blood. The TCR comes from a man between 65 and 85 years old in good health. The chain couples TRBV20-1 to TRBJ2-7; either TRBD1 or TRBD2 may supply D (7 bases each). Here the CDR3 DNA reads TGCAGTGCTAGACGAACCTGGGGGGGACAGAGCTACGAGCAGTGCTTC. Encoded protein: CSARRTWGGQSYEQCF.